Below are 19 T cell receptor beta chains sequenced from a single sample in a study of cytomegalovirus exposure and HLA in healthy donors. PCR primers comprised 60 Vbeta and 13 Jbeta primers. Generated by immunoSEQ multiplex PCR, the TCRdb table keeps only in-frame clones and is missing some. The sample contains some 75,000 clones, 78% of which appear only once. What was sequenced was PBMCs. These TCRs come from a man in his late teens or twenties in good health and CMV-seropositive.

V is TRBV2 and J is TRBJ1-5; D gene uncertain. In germline, CDR1 is SNHLY, CDR2 FYNNEI. V was pared by 6 bases and J by 4 bases, with 4 bases between. This CDR3 has 11 residues. CDR3 region: CASSNNQPQHF. Here the CDR3 DNA reads TGTGCCAGCAGCAATAATCAGCCCCAGCATTTT.

In this sample, this clone turned up once. This chain joins TRBV6-5 and TRBJ2-5; weak D call: TRBD1 (6 bases). The CDR3 spans 13 residues. V shed 5 bases and J shed 4 bases, with 11 bases lying between them. CDR1 and CDR2 from the germline V gene are MNHEY and SVGAGI. The CDR3 DNA sequence: TGTGCCAGCAGTATAGGACAGTCAGAGACCCAGTACTTC. It yields the protein CASSIGQSETQYF.

This clone was counted a few times. The chain uses TRBV6-1 and TRBJ2-7; a weak D match, TRBD2 (5 bases). The V and J ends lost 1 base and 4 bases respectively, with 14 bases between them. The CDR3 covers 15 residues. Germline lookup yields CDR1 MNHNS and CDR2 SASEGT. The CDR3 nucleotides are TGTGCCAGCAGTGAAGGGCCCGGGGTTGTTTACGAGCAGTACTTC. Protein sequence: CASSEGPGVVYEQYF.

The genes are TRBV5-1 and TRBJ2-5, with D tentatively TRBD1 (6 bases). V lost 1 base to trimming and J lost 5 bases, with 12 bases between them. Germline CDR1 SGHRS, CDR2 YFSETQ. This CDR3 has 14 amino acids. The CDR3 protein is CASSLTGFLETQYF. The CDR3 DNA follows: TGCGCCAGCAGCTTGACAGGGTTCTTGGAGACCCAGTACTTC.

The CDR3: CAISGWTGDYGYTF. CDR3 DNA: TGTGCCATCAGTGGTTGGACAGGGGATTATGGCTACACCTTC. The gene calls are TRBV10-3 and TRBJ1-2; 9 nucleotides match TRBD1. Looked up from germline, CDR1 is ENHRY and CDR2 is SYGVKD. Trimming removed 4 bases from V and 5 bases from J; junction bases left unmatched: 5. The CDR3 covers 14 residues.

The chain is built from TRBV5-1 and TRBJ1-4, with D possibly TRBD1 on 5 matching bases. The CDR3 covers 17 residues. Trimming left V 0 bases short and J 5 bases short, with 17 bases between. Germline CDR1 SGHRS, CDR2 YFSETQ. CDR3 in DNA: TGCGCCAGCAGCTTGGGCTTGGGGGGGATCGAGAATGAAAAACTGTTTTTT. Translated: CASSLGLGGIENEKLFF.

This clone was counted between two and nine times. The V and J genes are TRBV6-5 and TRBJ1-2; TRBD1 aligns across 8 bases. This CDR3 region has 15 residues. The J segment lost 4 bases and the V segment lost 6 bases, leaving 10 bases of the junction unmatched. From germline, CDR1 is MNHEY and CDR2 SVGAGI. CDR3 protein: CASSPLGQDAYGYTF. The DNA of the CDR3 is TGTGCCAGCAGCCCCTTGGGACAGGACGCCTATGGCTACACCTTC.

The rearrangement joins TRBV4-1 to TRBJ2-7; no clear D. The CDR3 covers 15 residues. The germline V gene encodes CDR1 MGHRA and CDR2 YSYEKL. The V end was cut by 1 base, the J end by 4 bases, with 14 bases between. This CDR3 is CASSQARSRNYEQYF. CDR3 nucleotide sequence: TGCGCCAGCAGCCAAGCCCGTTCTAGAAATTACGAGCAGTACTTC.

This clone is a singleton in its sample. The chain couples TRBV28 to TRBJ1-4; D gene ambiguous. Trimming took 6 bases from V and 8 from J, leaving 16 bases between them. The germline V gene encodes CDR1 MDHEN and CDR2 SYDVKM. This CDR3 contains 14 residues. The DNA of the CDR3 is TGTGCCAGCAGCCTCCGCCCTAGTTGGGAAAAACTGTTTTTT. It is translated as CASSLRPSWEKLFF. The full variable domain, in which reference TRBV28 and TRBJ1-4 provide the parts outside the CDR3, is DVKVTQSSRYLVKRTGEKVFLECVQDMDHENMFWYRQDPGLGLRLIYFSYDVKMKEKGDIPEGYSVSREKKERFSLILESASTNQTSMYLCASSLRPSWEKLFFGSGTQLSVL.

The V and J genes are TRBV2 and TRBJ2-5, with D tentatively TRBD2 (6 bases). This CDR3 spans 12 amino acids. Germline V gene sequence: CDR1 SNHLY, CDR2 FYNNEI. Trimming cost V 6 bases and J 5 bases, with 10 bases left between them. CDR3 in DNA: TGTGCCAGCAGCCGGGGACTTGAGACCCAGTACTTC. Its protein is CASSRGLETQYF.

The chain is built from TRBV4-1 and TRBJ2-7; TRBD1 aligns across 9 bases. CDR3 length: 15 amino acids. The J segment lost 5 bases and the V segment lost 0 bases, leaving 5 bases of the junction unmatched. Germline V gene data show CDR1 as MGHRA and CDR2 as YSYEKL. CDR3 protein: CASSQERDRVNEQYF. CDR3 sequence (DNA): TGCGCCAGCAGCCAAGAAAGGGACAGGGTAAACGAGCAGTACTTC.

The chain joins TRBV6-5 to TRBJ1-2; D remains ambiguous. The CDR3 is made up of 13 amino acids. Germline loops: CDR1 MNHEY, CDR2 SVGAGI. V was trimmed by 2 bases and J by 8 bases, leaving 12 bases between them. CDR3 bases: TGTGCCAGCAGTTACGAGAAATCGGGGGGCTACACCTTC. This codes for CASSYEKSGGYTF.

The chain employs TRBV18 and TRBJ2-2; D may be TRBD2 (5 bases). Germline assignment: CDR1 KGHSH and CDR2 LQKENI. The CDR3 extends over 15 amino acids. V shed 3 bases and J shed 4 bases, with 12 bases lying between them. In DNA form, the CDR3 reads TGTGCCAGCTCACCGATGGAGCGGAGCACCGGGGAGCTGTTTTTT. Protein product: CASSPMERSTGELFF.

The rearrangement joins TRBV18 to TRBJ2-3; 11 bases align to TRBD2. Germline-derived CDR1 and CDR2 are KGHSH and LQKENI. The CDR3 contains 16 residues. The junction had 6 bases not matched to a gene; V was cut back by 2 bases and J by 5 bases. The CDR3 region is CASSPELAGALDTQYF. The CDR3 DNA is TGTGCCAGCTCACCAGAACTAGCGGGAGCTTTAGATACGCAGTATTTT.

This clone was recorded once. This chain uses TRBV5-1 with TRBJ2-3; 9 bases map to TRBD2. Trimming took 4 bases from V and 6 from J; bases not matched to a gene: 6. The CDR3 spans 14 residues. CDR1 is SGHRS and CDR2 is YFSETQ in the germline V gene. The CDR3 DNA is TGCGCCAGCAGCCCGCTGCGGGAGGGGGATACGCAGTATTTT. As protein: CASSPLREGDTQYF.

The rearrangement uses TRBV6-1 and TRBJ1-3; D may be TRBD1 (5 bases). This CDR3 contains 15 residues. Trimming left V 6 bases short and J 0 bases short, with 12 bases between. Germline loops: CDR1 MNHNS, CDR2 SASEGT. This CDR3 reads CASRGTHSSGNTIYF. In nucleotides, the CDR3 is TGTGCCAGCAGGGGGACTCATAGCTCTGGAAACACCATATATTTT.

V and J are TRBV5-1 and TRBJ2-1; TRBD1 might be the D (5 bases). V was pared by 3 bases and J by 9 bases, with 13 bases between. The germline gives CDR1 SGHRS, CDR2 YFSETQ. The CDR3 is 13 amino acids. CDR3 bases: TGCGCCAGCAGCTCTCCAACAGGTGCTGAGCAGTTCTTC. This gives the protein CASSSPTGAEQFF.

The CDR3 nucleotides are TGTGCCAGCAGCGTAGGACTAGCGGGGATAGGGGATGAGCAGTTCTTC. Residues: CASSVGLAGIGDEQFF. The rearrangement joins TRBV11-2 to TRBJ2-1, with 12 bases fitting TRBD2. CDR1 is SGHAT, CDR2 FQNNGV, per germline. The CDR3 sequence is 16 residues long. V lost 5 bases and J lost 8; bases outside the gene matches: 10.

This clone came up once. J is TRBJ2-1 and V is TRBV9; TRBD1 is a possible D gene (5 bases). Trimming stripped 3 bases from V and 9 bases from J, with 10 bases between. The CDR3 is 12 residues long. The germline CDR1 and CDR2 sequences are SGDLS and YYNGEE. The CDR3 protein is CASSAGSGEQFF. CDR3 in DNA: TGTGCCAGCAGCGCAGGGTCCGGTGAGCAGTTCTTC.